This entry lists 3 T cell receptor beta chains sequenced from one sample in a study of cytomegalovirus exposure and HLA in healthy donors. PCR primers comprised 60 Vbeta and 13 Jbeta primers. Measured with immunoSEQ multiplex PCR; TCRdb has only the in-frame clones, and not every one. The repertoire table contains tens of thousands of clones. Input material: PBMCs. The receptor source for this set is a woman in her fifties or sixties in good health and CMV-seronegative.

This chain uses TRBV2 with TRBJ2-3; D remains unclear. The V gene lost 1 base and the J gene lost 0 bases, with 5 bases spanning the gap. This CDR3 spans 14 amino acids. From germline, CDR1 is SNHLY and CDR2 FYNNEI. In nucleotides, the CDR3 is TGTGCCAGCAGTGAAGTTTCTAGCACAGATACGCAGTATTTT. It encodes CASSEVSSTDTQYF.

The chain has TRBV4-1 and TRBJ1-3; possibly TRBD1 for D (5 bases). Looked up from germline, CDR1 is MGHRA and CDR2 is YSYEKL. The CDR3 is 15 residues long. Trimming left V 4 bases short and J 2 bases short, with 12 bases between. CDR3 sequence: CASSRDWGAGNTIYF. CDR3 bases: TGCGCCAGCAGCCGGGACTGGGGAGCTGGAAACACCATATATTTT.

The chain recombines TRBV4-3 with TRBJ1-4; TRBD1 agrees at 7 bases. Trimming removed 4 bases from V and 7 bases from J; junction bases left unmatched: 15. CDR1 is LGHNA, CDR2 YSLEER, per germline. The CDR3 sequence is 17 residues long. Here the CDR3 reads CASSRILTGAGSEKLFF. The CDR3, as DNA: TGCGCCAGCAGCCGGATACTCACAGGGGCGGGAAGTGAAAAACTGTTTTTT.